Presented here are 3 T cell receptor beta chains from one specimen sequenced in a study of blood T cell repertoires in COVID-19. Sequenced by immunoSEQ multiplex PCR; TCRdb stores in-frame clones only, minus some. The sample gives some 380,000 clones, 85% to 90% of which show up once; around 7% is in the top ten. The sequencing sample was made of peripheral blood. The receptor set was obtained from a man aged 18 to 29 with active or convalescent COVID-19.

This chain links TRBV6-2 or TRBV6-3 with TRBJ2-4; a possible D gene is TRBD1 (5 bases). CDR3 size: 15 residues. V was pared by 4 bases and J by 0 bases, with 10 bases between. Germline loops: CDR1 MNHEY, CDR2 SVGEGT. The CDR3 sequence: CASSSRQIAKNIQYF. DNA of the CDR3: TGTGCCAGCAGTTCTCGACAGATAGCCAAAAACATTCAGTACTTC.

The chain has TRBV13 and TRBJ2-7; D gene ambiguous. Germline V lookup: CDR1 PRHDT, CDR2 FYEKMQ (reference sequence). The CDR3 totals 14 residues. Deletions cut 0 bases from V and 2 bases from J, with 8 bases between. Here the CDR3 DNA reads TGTGCCAGCAGCTTAGGGGGTCGGGCCTACGAGCAGTACTTC. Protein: CASSLGGRAYEQYF.

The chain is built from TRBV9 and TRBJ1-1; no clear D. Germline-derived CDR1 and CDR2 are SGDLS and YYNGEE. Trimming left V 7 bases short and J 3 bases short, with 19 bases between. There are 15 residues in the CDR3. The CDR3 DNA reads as TGTGCCAGCGCCCCCCGGACGGGCGGGGACACTGAAGCTTTCTTT. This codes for CASAPRTGGDTEAFF.